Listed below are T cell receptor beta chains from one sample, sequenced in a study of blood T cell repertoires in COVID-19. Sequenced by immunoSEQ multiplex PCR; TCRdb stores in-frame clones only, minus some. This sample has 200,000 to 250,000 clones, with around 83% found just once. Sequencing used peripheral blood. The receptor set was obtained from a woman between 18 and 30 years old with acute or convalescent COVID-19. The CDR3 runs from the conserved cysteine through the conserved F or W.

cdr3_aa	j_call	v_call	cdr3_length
CASSRSGTGNTGELFF	TRBJ2-2	TRBV3-1/TRBV3-2	16
CATSESGTGGNTQYF	TRBJ2-3	TRBV24-1	15
CAWRGRNSPLHF	TRBJ1-6	TRBV30	12
CASSLGTGGWNTEAFF	TRBJ1-1	TRBV11-2	16
CASSLQTGLGLANNEQFF	TRBJ2-1	TRBV5-6	18
CASSNNPRTREGLDTQYF	TRBJ2-3	TRBV5-1	18
CASSSTGGSNTGELFF	TRBJ2-2	TRBV18	16
CASTFSREDYEQYF	TRBJ2-7	TRBV2	14
CASSLGRDRGTGELFF	TRBJ2-2	TRBV5-1	16
CASSLEAGTNEKLFF	TRBJ1-4	TRBV11-2	15
CASSFATNTEAFF	TRBJ1-1	TRBV11-2	13
CASALVAGGDYGYTF	TRBJ1-2	TRBV28	15
CASSQDERDRDHYEQYF	TRBJ2-7	TRBV3-1/TRBV3-2	17
CASSPLLWAEAFF	TRBJ1-1	TRBV11-2	13
CASSFGGVSTDTQYF	TRBJ2-3	TRBV28	15
CASSHNSGANVLTF	TRBJ2-6	TRBV4-2	14
CASSDRGRLNTEAFF	TRBJ1-1	TRBV19	15
CASSYSLARRETQYF	TRBJ2-5	TRBV6-6	15
CAISAPTSGNNEQFF	TRBJ2-1	TRBV10-3	15
CASSPASGNSPLHF	TRBJ1-6	TRBV9	14
CASSPGLAGSYEQYF	TRBJ2-7	TRBV5-5	15
CSASGTQTMSDTEAFF	TRBJ1-1	TRBV20-1	16
CASSARLAGGRGEQYF	TRBJ2-7	TRBV7-2	16
CASSYLGQGYQETQYF	TRBJ2-5	TRBV6-2/TRBV6-3	16
CASSLDPGQVVNTEAFF	TRBJ1-1	TRBV5-4	17
CASSLLAGPYEQYF	TRBJ2-7	TRBV18	14
CASINRGRGFGAEAFF	TRBJ1-1	TRBV6-6	16
CASSHVPGQGEANYGYTF	TRBJ1-2	TRBV7-2	18
CASSQQVNTEAFF	TRBJ1-1	TRBV7-3	13
CASSLGQGIQETQYF	TRBJ2-5	TRBV7-2	15
CASSYEGRANYGYTF	TRBJ1-2	TRBV28	15
CASSPEGLAGYNEQFF	TRBJ2-1	TRBV7-9	16
CASSRATAGADTQYF	TRBJ2-3	TRBV28	15
CASSLAENSPLHF	TRBJ1-6	TRBV7-6	13
CASGQTGGYGYTF	TRBJ1-2	TRBV12-3/TRBV12-4	13
CASRLGGNTGELFF	TRBJ2-2	TRBV4-3	14
CASSLTLASSSYNEQFF	TRBJ2-1	TRBV28	17
CASSPRRIAGTDTQYF	TRBJ2-3	TRBV7-8	16
CASSEWVVGVNEKLFF	TRBJ1-4	TRBV25-1	16
CASSIGLGSWGGQPQHF	TRBJ1-5	TRBV19	17
CASSYWDRDFSSAQHF	TRBJ1-5	TRBV6-2/TRBV6-3	16
CASSIPGELSEQYF	TRBJ2-7	TRBV28	14
CASSHIQGYNEKLFF	TRBJ1-4	TRBV7-9	15
CASSQLNTEAFF	TRBJ1-1	TRBV12-3/TRBV12-4	12
CASSQDSDSYSGANVLTF	TRBJ2-6	TRBV4-3	18
CASSSASGTYNEQFF	TRBJ2-1	TRBV11-3	15
CASSPGTSGETQYF	TRBJ2-5	TRBV5-1	14
CAWSVQDTQYF	TRBJ2-3	TRBV30	11
CASSLQTGSGANVLTF	TRBJ2-6	TRBV4-3	16
CASRADRGGNQPQHF	TRBJ1-5	TRBV19	15
CASSHLGGLYTF	TRBJ1-2	TRBV6-6	12
CASSFPRDRGPDTEAFF	TRBJ1-1	TRBV11-2	17
CASSQALQGGTEAFF	TRBJ1-1	TRBV4-3	15
CASSPPGTSPFF	TRBJ2-2	TRBV28	12